These 23 T cell receptor beta chains were all obtained from the same sample, sequenced in a study of T cell responses to AZD1222 COVID-19 vaccine. Method: immunoSEQ multiplex PCR; TCRdb's copy keeps in-frame clones and lacks some. The top ten clones hold 8.7% of a sample with 70,000 to 90,000 clones, 86% of them seen once. The sample in question was peripheral blood, obtained on day 0 of AZD1222 vaccination. The receptors were sampled from an adult in good health.

This chain joins TRBV28 and TRBJ2-5; possibly TRBD1 for D (5 bases). Trimming shortened V by 6 bases and J by 5 bases, and 19 bases separated the two germline ends. The CDR3 is 15 amino acids. Germline loops: CDR1 MDHEN, CDR2 SYDVKM. CDR3 DNA: TGTGCCAGCAGAACTGGGGCCCCCAAGTCGGAGACCCAGTACTTC. Translated, it gives CASRTGAPKSETQYF. Complete variable domain (other parts from reference TRBV28 and TRBJ2-5): DVKVTQSSRYLVKRTGEKVFLECVQDMDHENMFWYRQDPGLGLRLIYFSYDVKMKEKGDIPEGYSVSREKKERFSLILESASTNQTSMYLCASRTGAPKSETQYFGPGTRLLVL.

Comment on this clone: The limits of the CDR3 on the DNA are not certain, so only TCRdb's listed CDR3 is given. The chain carries TRBV19 and TRBJ2-1; the D call in the table, TRBD1, was not verified against the DNA. The V gene's germline CDR1 is LNHDA and CDR2 SQIVND (reference sequence). Termini included, the CDR3 measures 14 amino acids. The chain's CDR3 is CASTSDRGLIDQFF.

The chain is built from TRBV19 and TRBJ2-7; a weak D match, TRBD2 (6 bases). Trimming shortened V by 3 bases and J by 5 bases, and 17 bases separated the two germline ends. Per germline, CDR1 LNHDA and CDR2 SQIVND (reference sequence). This CDR3 has 15 amino acids. CDR3 amino acids: CASSMGGGPTDEQYF. The CDR3 nucleotides are TGTGCCAGTAGTATGGGGGGAGGCCCAACGGACGAGCAGTACTTC.

The chain recombines TRBV2 with TRBJ1-3; 7 nucleotides align to TRBD1. CDR1 is SNHLY and CDR2 is FYNNEI in the germline V gene. This CDR3 comprises 15 residues. With V trimmed by 6 bases and J by 2 bases, 7 bases remained unmatched. This CDR3 is CASSAQGNTGNTIYF. CDR3 sequence (DNA): TGTGCCAGCAGCGCACAGGGGAATACTGGAAACACCATATATTTT.

The V gene is TRBV6-4, the J gene TRBJ2-1; possibly TRBD1 for D (5 bases). In germline, CDR1 is MRHNA, CDR2 SNTAGT. V was trimmed by 3 bases and J by 2 bases, leaving 11 bases between them. CDR3 length: 15 amino acids. The DNA for the CDR3 is TGTGCCAGCAGTGAAGGGGCCGGGCCCTACAATGAGCAGTTCTTC. This sequence encodes CASSEGAGPYNEQFF.

The chain joins TRBV13 to TRBJ1-3; D may be TRBD1 (5 bases). In germline, CDR1 is PRHDT, CDR2 FYEKMQ (reference sequence). This CDR3 has 16 residues. Trimming cost V 1 base and J 0 bases, with 10 bases left between them. CDR3 in amino acids: CASSLDRGPSGNTIYF. In DNA form, the CDR3 reads TGTGCCAGCAGCTTAGATAGGGGCCCCTCTGGAAACACCATATATTTT.

This rearrangement joins TRBV5-4 to TRBJ2-7; 9 nucleotides align to TRBD2. J lost 3 bases, V lost 2 bases, and 3 bases had no gene match. The CDR3 loop spans 14 amino acids. Germline V gene lookup returns CDR1 SGHNT and CDR2 YYREEE (reference sequence). CDR3: CASSFRTSDYEQYF. The CDR3 nucleotides read TGTGCCAGCAGCTTCCGGACTAGCGACTACGAGCAGTACTTC.

This clone was seen just once. This chain joins TRBV28 and TRBJ1-2, with 10 nucleotides matching TRBD1. V lost 5 bases, J lost 7 bases, and 10 bases stayed unmatched. This CDR3 has 15 amino acids. Germline assignment: CDR1 MDHEN and CDR2 SYDVKM. CDR3 nucleotides: TGTGCCAGCAGTCCGCCGAGACAGGGGGCAGGTGGCTACACCTTC. Encoded protein: CASSPPRQGAGGYTF.

This rearrangement joins TRBV3-1 (or the pseudogene TRBV3-2) to TRBJ2-2, with D tentatively TRBD2 (7 bases). The V end was cut by 1 base, the J end by 5 bases, with 11 bases between. CDR3 length equals 15 residues. Germline V gene lookup returns CDR1 LGHDT and CDR2 YNNKEL (reference sequence). The CDR3 DNA sequence: TGTGCCAGCAGCCAAGGGCGGGGGCGGACCGGGGAGCTGTTTTTT. This codes for CASSQGRGRTGELFF.

This rearrangement joins TRBV11-2 to TRBJ2-2, with 8 bases aligning to TRBD1. Germline loops: CDR1 SGHAT, CDR2 FQNNGV. V shed 2 bases, J shed 6 bases, and the junction held 11 bases outside the gene matches. This CDR3 comprises 17 residues. The DNA for the CDR3 is TGTGCCAGCAGCTTAAGGTTGCGGACAGGGAGCTCCGGGGAGCTGTTTTTT. Protein sequence: CASSLRLRTGSSGELFF.

V gene TRBV28 combines with J gene TRBJ2-2; D gene unclear. Germline-derived CDR1 and CDR2 are MDHEN and SYDVKM. Trimming took 2 bases from V and 3 from J, leaving 4 bases between them. There are 13 residues in the CDR3. CDR3 amino acids: CASSLGYTGELFF. CDR3 DNA: TGTGCCAGCAGTTTAGGGTACACCGGGGAGCTGTTTTTT.

J is TRBJ2-5 and V is TRBV5-1; D is possibly TRBD1 (6 bases). The CDR3 totals 14 residues. V lost 6 bases, J lost 2 bases, and 14 bases lay in between. Germline V gene lookup returns CDR1 SGHRS and CDR2 YFSETQ. The CDR3 coding sequence is TGCGCCAGCAACCCGGGACATCCTCAAGAGACCCAGTACTTC. It codes for CASNPGHPQETQYF.

This rearrangement joins TRBV30 to TRBJ1-1, with no clear D. Trimming cost V 3 bases and J 4 bases, with 12 bases left between them. The CDR3 is 13 amino acids. Germline-derived CDR1 and CDR2 are GTSNPN and SVGIG (reference sequence). Here the CDR3 reads CAWRLDILTEAFF. The CDR3, as DNA: TGTGCCTGGAGACTAGATATTCTCACTGAAGCTTTCTTT.

The V call is TRBV9, the J call TRBJ1-1; the D is unclear. This CDR3 is 14 amino acids long. Trimming shortened V by 0 bases and J by 6 bases, and 12 bases separated the two germline ends. Germline assignment: CDR1 SGDLS and CDR2 YYNGEE. The CDR3 loop reads CASSVGIYGPEAFF. CDR3 in DNA: TGTGCCAGCAGCGTAGGGATTTACGGGCCTGAAGCTTTCTTT.

In nucleotides, the CDR3 is TGTGCCAGCAGCTTAGGTCGGACAGATAACTATGGCTACACCTTC. This sequence encodes CASSLGRTDNYGYTF. The chain links TRBV7-8 to TRBJ1-2, with a possible D match to TRBD1 (6 bases). V was shortened by 1 base and J by 1 base, with 10 bases between the two germline ends. Looked up from germline, CDR1 is SGHVS and CDR2 is FQNEAQ. The length of the CDR3 is 15 residues. Variable domain in full (rest from reference TRBV7-8 and TRBJ1-2): GAGVSQSPRYKVAKRGQDVALRCDPISGHVSLFWYQQALGQGPEFLTYFQNEAQLDKSGLPSDRFFAERPEGSVSTLKIQRTQQEDSAVYLCASSLGRTDNYGYTFGSGTRLTVV.

The rearrangement joins TRBV6-5 to TRBJ1-4; D unresolved. V lost 0 bases to trimming and J lost 6 bases, with 5 bases between them. CDR1 is MNHEY and CDR2 is SVGAGI in the germline V gene. This CDR3 region has 13 residues. The CDR3 region is CASSYSIDEKLFF. The CDR3, as DNA: TGTGCCAGCAGTTACTCGATTGATGAAAAACTGTTTTTT.

The CDR3 spells CASSLDRGYTF. DNA of the CDR3: TGTGCCAGCAGCTTAGACCGGGGCTACACCTTC. The chain links TRBV7-9 to TRBJ1-2; D remains ambiguous. Per the germline V gene, CDR1 is SEHNR and CDR2 is FQNEAQ (reference sequence). Trimming shortened V by 1 base and J by 8 bases, and 5 bases separated the two germline ends. The CDR3 is made up of 11 amino acids.

This clone was found once. The gene calls are TRBV4-3 and TRBJ2-1, with 9 positions matching TRBD2. Germline CDR1 LGHNA, CDR2 YSLEER. This CDR3 spans 17 amino acids. J was trimmed by 4 bases and V by 0 bases; bases with no gene match: 7. Here the CDR3 reads CASSQDGASGAYNEQFF. CDR3 in DNA: TGCGCCAGCAGCCAAGATGGGGCTAGCGGGGCTTACAATGAGCAGTTCTTC.

This rearrangement joins TRBV7-9 to TRBJ1-2; perhaps TRBD1 as D (6 bases). CDR1 is SEHNR and CDR2 is FQNEAQ in the germline V gene (reference sequence). The germline V and J ends were trimmed by 6 bases and 7 bases, with 15 bases remaining between them. The length of the CDR3 is 13 residues. The CDR3 nucleotides are TGTGCCAGCAGTGCCGGGACATTGGCTGGCTACACCTTC. This codes for CASSAGTLAGYTF.

This chain joins TRBV28 and TRBJ2-4; a weak D match, TRBD1 (6 bases). The germline V and J ends were trimmed by 5 bases and 2 bases, with 13 bases remaining between them. The CDR3 totals 15 residues. Germline V gene sequence: CDR1 MDHEN, CDR2 SYDVKM. CDR3 bases: TGTGCCAGCAGTACCCCAGGGGTAACCAAAAACATTCAGTACTTC. This codes for CASSTPGVTKNIQYF.

The CDR3 here is CASSLGLAKDTQYF. The DNA for the CDR3 is TGCGCCAGCAGCTTGGGGCTAGCGAAAGATACGCAGTATTTT. The chain recombines TRBV5-1 with TRBJ2-3, with D possibly TRBD2 on 6 matching bases. CDR3 length: 14 amino acids. CDR1 is SGHRS and CDR2 is YFSETQ in the germline V gene. V was trimmed by 0 bases and J by 5 bases, leaving 10 bases between them.

The rearrangement uses TRBV19 and TRBJ1-4, with TRBD1 as a possible D gene (5 bases). The CDR3 runs 14 residues. V lost 5 bases to trimming and J lost 9 bases, with 16 bases between them. The germline V gene encodes CDR1 LNHDA and CDR2 SQIVND (reference sequence). CDR3 loop: CASSAPTGGKKLFF. The DNA for the CDR3 is TGTGCCAGTAGTGCCCCAACAGGCGGGAAAAAACTGTTTTTT. The full variable domain, completed using reference TRBV19 and TRBJ1-4, is DGGITQSPKYLFRKEGQNVTLSCEQNLNHDAMYWYRQDPGQGLRLIYYSQIVNDFQKGDIAEGYSVSREKKESFPLTVTSAQKNPTAFYLCASSAPTGGKKLFFGSGTQLSVL.

The rearrangement joins TRBV27 to TRBJ2-3, with TRBD2 matching over 10 bases. V dropped 5 bases and J dropped 10; count of bases not matched to a gene: 12. The CDR3 loop spans 15 amino acids. CDR1 MNHEY and CDR2 SMNVEV come from the germline V gene (reference sequence). CDR3 residues: CASSPGTSVLRAQYF. The CDR3 DNA sequence: TGTGCCAGCAGTCCCGGGACTAGCGTCCTCCGGGCGCAGTATTTT.